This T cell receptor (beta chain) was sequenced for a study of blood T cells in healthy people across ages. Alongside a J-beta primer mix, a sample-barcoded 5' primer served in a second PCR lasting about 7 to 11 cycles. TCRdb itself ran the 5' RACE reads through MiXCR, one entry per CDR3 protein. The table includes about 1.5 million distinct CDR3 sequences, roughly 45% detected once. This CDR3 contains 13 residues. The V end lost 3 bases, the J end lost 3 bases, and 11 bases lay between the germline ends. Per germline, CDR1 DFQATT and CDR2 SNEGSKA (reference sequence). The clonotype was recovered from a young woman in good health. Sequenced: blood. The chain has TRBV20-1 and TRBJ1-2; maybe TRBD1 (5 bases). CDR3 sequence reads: CSASAGADYGYTF. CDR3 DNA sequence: TGCAGTGCTAGCGCCGGGGCGGACTATGGCTACACCTTC.